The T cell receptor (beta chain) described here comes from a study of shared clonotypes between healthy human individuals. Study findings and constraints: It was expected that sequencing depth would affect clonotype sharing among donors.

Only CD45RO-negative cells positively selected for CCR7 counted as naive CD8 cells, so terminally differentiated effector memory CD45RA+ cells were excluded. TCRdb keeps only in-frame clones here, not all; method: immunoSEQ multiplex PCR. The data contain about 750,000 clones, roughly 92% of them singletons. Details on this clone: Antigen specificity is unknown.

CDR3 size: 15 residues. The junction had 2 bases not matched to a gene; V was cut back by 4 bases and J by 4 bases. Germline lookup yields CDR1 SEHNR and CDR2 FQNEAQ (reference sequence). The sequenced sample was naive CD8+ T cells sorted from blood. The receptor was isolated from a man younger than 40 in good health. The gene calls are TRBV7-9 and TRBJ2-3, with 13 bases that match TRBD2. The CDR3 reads CASSSGTSGADTQYF. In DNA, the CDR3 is TGTGCCAGCAGCTCCGGGACTAGCGGGGCAGATACGCAGTATTTT.